A selection of T cell receptor beta chains follows, all from one sample in a study of CXCR3-negative and CXCR3-positive naive CD8 T cells. TCRdb reworked the 5' RACE reads into one entry per CDR3 protein, no DNA. The sample table sets out 100,000 to 150,000 distinct CDR3 sequences. Sequenced material: naive CXCR3- CD8+ T cells from blood. These receptors originate from a human donor in good health. Some clones in this sample may be carry-over from other donors' samples. Both conserved end residues are part of each CDR3.

TRBV29-1	TRBJ2-2	CSVEGYAGELFF
TRBV29-1	TRBJ1-1	CSAETGMNTEAFF
TRBV27	TRBJ2-1	CASSLSGLAGFYNEQFF
TRBV7-8	TRBJ2-1	CASSSLGASSYNEQFF
TRBV5-1	TRBJ2-7	CASSPGLAGYEQYF
TRBV12-3/TRBV12-4	TRBJ1-2	CASSLEPSRGYGYTF
TRBV7-9	TRBJ2-5	CASSFGGFQETQYF
TRBV3-1	TRBJ2-1	CASSLDSSLYNEQFF
TRBV7-6	TRBJ2-7	CASSRGTGYYEQYF
TRBV5-1	TRBJ2-7	CASSWGQGREQYF
TRBV29-1	TRBJ1-1	CSVGVNTEAFF
TRBV29-1	TRBJ1-2	CSAAPRDRGAYGYTF
TRBV29-1	TRBJ1-2	CSVPGATYYGYTF
TRBV28	TRBJ2-6	CASSGTGPSGANVLTF
TRBV29-1	TRBJ2-1	CSVDGQGHYNEQFF
TRBV3-1	TRBJ2-1	CASSPLAGQDEQFF
TRBV12-3/TRBV12-4	TRBJ1-1	CASSLGSPGGWTEAFF
TRBV3-1	TRBJ1-1	CASSPTGEGNTEAFF
TRBV28	TRBJ1-1	CASSWGYTEAFF
TRBV4-1	TRBJ2-3	CASSQQSPSTDTQYF
TRBV12-3/TRBV12-4	TRBJ1-2	CASSLSYGQGKVKYGYTF
TRBV27	TRBJ1-1	CASSELGTEAFF
TRBV27	TRBJ2-7	CASSNRGSYEQYF
TRBV10-3	TRBJ2-5	CAISESMRVGQETQYF
TRBV7-9	TRBJ2-1	CASSLGGRDEQFF
TRBV7-3	TRBJ2-1	CASSSTGSLYNEQFF
TRBV28	TRBJ1-6	CASSSIQNSPLHF
TRBV15	TRBJ2-5	CATSRVRMAWETQYF
TRBV28	TRBJ2-7	CASTGTNTYEQYF
TRBV20-1	TRBJ2-1	CSARVPRGGNNEQFF
TRBV7-9	TRBJ2-5	CASSSYRDRGETQYF
TRBV6-5	TRBJ2-1	CASIRPGGDEQFF
TRBV12-3/TRBV12-4	TRBJ2-1	CASSWTNLNEQFF
TRBV4-2	TRBJ1-5	CASSQDLGGGDQPQHF
TRBV7-9	TRBJ2-1	CASSLGAGAESNEQFF
TRBV29-1	TRBJ2-5	CSVGQIQETQYF
TRBV7-2	TRBJ2-7	CASSTRLGPGLLFYEQYF
TRBV3-1	TRBJ2-7	CASSQDLGQGWISYEQYF
TRBV10-3	TRBJ2-1	CAISELVGGDEQFF
TRBV11-1	TRBJ2-7	CASTPKRTRGSFEQYF
TRBV6-5	TRBJ2-7	CASSSSDRGHYEQYF
TRBV5-8	TRBJ1-5	CASSPVWGPSQPQHF
TRBV5-1	TRBJ1-1	CASSPEPGQGGTEAFF
TRBV12-3/TRBV12-4	TRBJ1-1	CASSASQGNTEAFF
TRBV6-6	TRBJ2-5	CATIFLETQYF
TRBV28	TRBJ1-2	CASSPTSDLSNYGYTF
TRBV6-2/TRBV6-3	TRBJ2-3	CASSPTVTGLDTQYF
TRBV3-1	TRBJ2-3	CASSRHRRLAGERTDTQYF
TRBV12-3/TRBV12-4	TRBJ1-2	CASSPLTGGPAGYTF
TRBV12-3/TRBV12-4	TRBJ1-5	CASSFDGSVSSNQPQHF
TRBV19	TRBJ2-2	CASRGGLDTGELFF
TRBV9	TRBJ2-7	CASSVGTGDYEQYF
TRBV14	TRBJ1-2	CASSQGQGGPYSYGYTF
TRBV10-3	TRBJ1-1	CAISESGSVTEAFF
TRBV29-1	TRBJ1-1	CSVEGLGWTKEAFF